Shown below are 3 T cell receptor beta chains from a single sample sequenced in a study of tumor-infiltrating lymphocytes in primary liver carcinoma. Extraction also yielded germline DNA, while blood RNA was obtained from unsorted whole blood. With around 450 ng total RNA as template and a constant-region primer, TCR beta cDNA was made. It was through three nested multiplex PCR rounds of slightly modified ARM-PCR that TCR beta libraries arose. Forward primers for TRBV1-TRBV30 and a C-beta reverse primer served the first two PCR rounds, at about 10 cycles each. TCRdb re-derived calls from the multiplex PCR reads in MiXCR, one entry per CDR3 protein. The table has approximately 330,000 distinct CDR3 sequences, less than 70% seen once; the top ten hold about 6.1%. Sequenced: peripheral blood. The receptor set was obtained from a man aged 40-50 years with primary liver carcinoma and hepatitis B virus infection.

In regard to this clonotype: Mismatch with germline at one junction end may stem from a read error. The chain couples TRBV6-2 or TRBV6-3 to TRBJ2-4; no clear D gene. This CDR3 is 15 amino acids long. Germline CDR1 MNHEY, CDR2 SVGEGT. The chain's CDR3 is CVSTSEQHYGNIQYF. CDR3 DNA sequence: TGTGTCAGCACTTCAGAGCAACATTATGGAAACATTCAGTACTTC.

This clonotype has just a few counts. The genes are TRBV6-6 and TRBJ2-7; 7 positions match TRBD2. Germline loops: CDR1 MNHNY, CDR2 SVGAGI (reference sequence). Trimming at V came to 0 bases and at J to 7 bases, leaving 12 bases not matched to a gene. The CDR3 loop spans 16 amino acids. CDR3 protein: CASSYSMGGRYNEQYF. CDR3 sequence (DNA): TGTGCCAGCAGTTACTCGATGGGAGGGCGCTATAATGAGCAGTACTTC.

This clonotype was seen at least ten times. A junction boundary mismatches the germline segment, possibly from a read error. The chain links TRBV13 to TRBJ1-2, with a possible D match to TRBD1 (6 bases). Per germline, CDR1 PRHDT and CDR2 FYEKMQ (reference sequence). CDR3 length equals 11 residues. In nucleotides, the CDR3 is TGTGCCAGCAGGCCGGGAGGAGGGGGTAAATTC. It encodes CASRPGGGGKF.